These 16 T cell receptor beta chains share one sample of origin, sequenced in a study of neurological immune-mediated disorders. Each CDR3 protein is one row after TCRdb ran MiXCR on the 5' RACE reads. This table has tens of thousands of distinct CDR3 sequences, under 7.5% appearing once. Sequencing used PBMCs. The receptors were gathered from a woman in her forties in good health.

This clonotype appeared many times. V is TRBV28 and J is TRBJ1-1; D unclear. Germline loops: CDR1 MDHEN, CDR2 SYDVKM. V lost 10 bases and J 3 bases, leaving 9 bases between the germline ends. The CDR3 has 11 residues. The CDR3 bases are TGTGCCACCGAGAGGGACACTGAAGCTTTCTTT. Amino acid sequence: CATERDTEAFF.

At least ten counts were recorded for this clonotype. The V call is TRBV20-1, the J call TRBJ2-1; 8 positions agree with TRBD2. The V segment lost 0 bases and the J segment 7 bases; nucleotides outside the gene matches: 5. CDR3 length: 14 amino acids. Germline assignment: CDR1 DFQATT and CDR2 SNEGSKA (reference sequence). The CDR3 region is CSARDGGGGNEQFF. Here the CDR3 DNA reads TGCAGTGCTAGAGACGGGGGGGGCGGAAATGAGCAGTTCTTC.

At least ten counts were recorded for this clonotype. The chain carries TRBV12-3 or TRBV12-4 and TRBJ1-1, with unresolved D. The CDR3 consists of 13 residues. Trimming took off 3 bases at V and 0 bases at J, with 5 bases between the two ends. The CDR3 spells CASSFNMNTEAFF. DNA for the CDR3: TGTGCCAGCAGTTTCAACATGAACACTGAAGCTTTCTTT.

This clonotype showed up many times. The V call is TRBV18, the J call TRBJ2-3, with 11 bases that match TRBD1. Germline CDR1 KGHSH, CDR2 LQKENI. The J segment lost 8 bases and the V segment lost 3 bases, leaving 10 bases of the junction unmatched. CDR3 length equals 16 residues. The DNA for the CDR3 is TGTGCCAGCTCACCGATCGGACAGGGGGCTGGGGGTACGCAGTATTTT. Translated, it gives CASSPIGQGAGGTQYF.

This clonotype was found many times. This chain uses TRBV20-1 with TRBJ2-3, with TRBD2 matching 9 bases. With V trimmed by 0 bases and J by 6 bases, 7 bases remained unmatched. The CDR3 consists of 15 residues. Germline CDR1 DFQATT, CDR2 SNEGSKA (reference sequence). CDR3 nucleotide sequence: TGCAGTGCTAGAGAATATGCGGGGGGGAGTGATACGCAGTATTTT. Translation: CSAREYAGGSDTQYF.

In its sample, this clonotype was seen many times. Here the CDR3 DNA reads TGTGCCAGCAGCTCCTCCCGGACTGAAGCTTTCTTT. As protein: CASSSSRTEAFF. V usage is TRBV7-9 and J usage is TRBJ1-1; D ambiguous. Germline CDR1 SEHNR, CDR2 FQNEAQ (reference sequence). The CDR3 has 12 amino acids. Trimming took off 4 bases at V and 5 bases at J, with 8 bases between the two ends.

This clonotype was counted ten times or more. The genes are TRBV28 and TRBJ1-4, with 8 bases that match TRBD1. Germline values: CDR1 MDHEN, CDR2 SYDVKM. With V trimmed by 1 base and J by 6 bases, 4 bases remained unmatched. The CDR3 spans 15 residues. For the CDR3, the DNA is TGTGCCAGCAGTTTATCCCCAGGGGGCCATGAAAAACTGTTTTTT. Protein: CASSLSPGGHEKLFF.

This clonotype appeared many times. The V and J genes are TRBV29-1 and TRBJ1-2, with D hard to call. CDR3 size: 9 residues. The germline V gene has CDR1 SQVTM and CDR2 ANQGSEA. Deletions cut 1 base from V and 8 bases from J, with 2 bases between. CDR3 region: CSVEAGYTF. CDR3 DNA sequence: TGCAGCGTTGAAGCCGGCTACACCTTC.

This clonotype was seen at least ten times. V gene TRBV10-2 combines with J gene TRBJ1-5, with a weak D call TRBD1 (5 bases). The CDR3 is 15 residues long. Germline CDR1 is WSHSY and CDR2 is SAAADI. Trimming removed 0 bases from V and 1 base from J, with 7 bases in between. CDR3 in DNA: TGCGCCAGCAGTGAGTCAGGGGTGAGCAATCAGCCCCAGCATTTT. Translating it yields CASSESGVSNQPQHF.

Details on this clonotype: Possible read error: a much larger clone is one base away. This chain joins TRBV5-1 and TRBJ1-2; tentatively, D is TRBD1 (5 bases). This CDR3 contains 14 residues. Germline V lookup: CDR1 SGHRS, CDR2 YFSETQ. The V end lost 4 bases, the J end lost 9 bases, and 19 bases lay between the germline ends. CDR3 bases: TGCGCCAGCAGCGTGGACACCGAGGGGTCTTGCTACACCTTC. Protein sequence: CASSVDTEGSCYTF.

This clonotype was detected ten times or more. The gene calls are TRBV4-1 and TRBJ2-3; 8 bases map to TRBD1. The CDR3 covers 18 residues. V shed 8 bases, J shed 4 bases, and the junction held 20 bases outside the gene matches. CDR1 is MGHRA, CDR2 YSYEKL, per germline. The CDR3 DNA sequence: TGCGCCAGCCGATTTTTCATGACCCCGGACAGGGAAGCAGATACGCAGTATTTT. Amino acid sequence: CASRFFMTPDREADTQYF.

This clonotype was counted at least ten times. V and J are TRBV4-1 and TRBJ2-2; 7 bases align to TRBD2. Germline V gives CDR1 MGHRA, CDR2 YSYEKL. The CDR3 spans 16 residues. The V and J ends lost 1 base and 1 base, in that order; junction bases with no gene match: 3. The CDR3 sequence: CASSQGGGGNTGELFF. The CDR3 bases are TGCGCCAGCAGCCAAGGAGGCGGGGGGAACACCGGGGAGCTGTTTTTT.

This clonotype has ten or more counts. The rearrangement joins TRBV27 to TRBJ2-3, with 10 bases identical to TRBD2. This CDR3 spans 17 amino acids. Germline V CDR1 and CDR2: MNHEY, SMNVEV (reference sequence). V lost 5 bases, J lost 0 bases, and 8 bases stayed unmatched. DNA for the CDR3: TGTGCCAGCAGTGTAGCGGGACTAGCGCGAAGCACAGATACGCAGTATTTT. It yields the protein CASSVAGLARSTDTQYF.

In this sample, this clonotype turned up a few times. This chain uses TRBV28 with TRBJ2-4; TRBD1 matches at 8 bases. Germline CDR1 is MDHEN and CDR2 is SYDVKM. The CDR3 runs 18 residues. The junction had 14 bases not matched to a gene; V was cut back by 3 bases and J by 4 bases. Here the CDR3 DNA reads TGTGCCAGCAGTTTTTTGGGGACAGGCGGTGTTTCAAAAAACATTCAGTACTTC. Residues: CASSFLGTGGVSKNIQYF.

This clonotype came up many times. The chain has TRBV18 and TRBJ1-1, with 7 bases that match TRBD1. V shed 1 base and J 3 bases; nucleotides not matched to a gene: 2. Germline V gene data show CDR1 as KGHSH and CDR2 as LQKENI. CDR3 length equals 14 residues. The DNA for the CDR3 is TGTGCCAGCTCACCACAGGGGGCAGACACTGAAGCTTTCTTT. Translated, it gives CASSPQGADTEAFF. Using reference TRBV18 and TRBJ1-1 for the parts outside the CDR3, the full variable domain is NAGVMQNPRHLVRRRGQEARLRCSPMKGHSHVYWYRQLPEEGLKFMVYLQKENIIDESGMPKERFSAEFPKEGPSILRIQQVVRGDSAAYFCASSPQGADTEAFFGQGTRLTVV.

Many counts were recorded for this clonotype. Germline is not matched at one junction end, which may reflect a read error. The CDR3 protein is CVSSRDRGGGYEQYF. Here the CDR3 DNA reads TGTGTCAGCAGCCGCGACAGGGGAGGGGGTTACGAGCAGTACTTC. This chain joins TRBV28 and TRBJ2-7; a possible D gene is TRBD1 (8 bases). This CDR3 comprises 15 residues. Germline CDR1 and CDR2: MDHEN and SYDVKM.